The 19 T cell receptor beta chains below were found in one sample sequenced in a study of spatial heterogeneity in lung cancer. Study-wide points: The number of expanded tumor alpha and beta chains correlated with mutation number.

Their antigens are not known. TCRdb passed the 5' RACE reads through MiXCR, listing each CDR3 protein once. The table shows about 10,000 distinct CDR3 sequences, with roughly 50% occurring only once. Noted time point: sample taken at primary tumor resection. Sequencing was performed on lung tumor tissue, taken at surgery. These receptors were taken from a female donor with early-stage non-small cell lung cancer.

The CDR3 spells CASRLNYGYTF. Here the CDR3 DNA reads TGTGCCAGCAGACTAAACTATGGCTACACCTTC. The chain recombines TRBV6-2 or TRBV6-3 with TRBJ1-2, with D unresolved. Germline CDR1 reads MNHEY; CDR2 reads SVGEGT. The CDR3 runs to 11 residues. V was pared by 6 bases and J by 2 bases, with 4 bases between.

This clonotype was detected a few times. This chain joins TRBV7-9 and TRBJ2-7; D may be TRBD1 or TRBD2 (5 bases each). Germline V gene sequence: CDR1 SEHNR, CDR2 FQNEAQ (reference sequence). The CDR3 runs 14 residues. The V gene lost 1 base and the J gene lost 6 bases, with 13 bases spanning the gap. CDR3 residues: CASSLEVPGTEQYF. In nucleotides, the CDR3 is TGTGCCAGCAGCTTAGAGGTGCCGGGGACCGAGCAGTACTTC.

This chain links TRBV4-3 with TRBJ2-3; 8 positions agree with TRBD2. CDR1 LGHNA and CDR2 YSLEER come from the germline V gene. The CDR3 sequence is 16 residues long. Losses at the gene ends were 0 bases for V and 4 bases for J; bases not matched to a gene: 6. Here the CDR3 DNA reads TGCGCCAGCAGCCAAGATTTCAGCGGGGGTGCAGATACGCAGTATTTT. Translating gives CASSQDFSGGADTQYF.

The chain is built from TRBV30 and TRBJ1-1, with D uncertain. Deletions cut 5 bases from V and 7 bases from J, with 8 bases between. This CDR3 has 10 residues. The V gene's germline CDR1 is GTSNPN and CDR2 SVGIG (reference sequence). The CDR3 DNA is TGTGCCTGGGGGGAGAGTGAAGCTTTCTTT. Its protein is CAWGESEAFF.

The rearrangement uses TRBV7-9 and TRBJ2-3; a possible D gene is TRBD1 (6 bases). Germline values: CDR1 SEHNR, CDR2 FQNEAQ (reference sequence). This CDR3 has 16 residues. The germline V and J ends were trimmed by 5 bases and 3 bases, with 18 bases remaining between them. The CDR3 sequence: CASSPQGQGWTDTQYF. Here the CDR3 DNA reads TGTGCCAGCAGCCCCCAGGGGCAGGGGTGGACAGATACGCAGTATTTT.

This clonotype was seen a few times. The J gene is TRBJ2-5, the V gene TRBV7-2; tentatively, D is TRBD1 (5 bases). This CDR3 region has 13 residues. The V and J ends lost 3 bases and 5 bases respectively, with 10 bases between them. The germline V gene has CDR1 SGHTA and CDR2 FQGNSA. CDR3 in DNA: TGTGCCAGCAGCTTTACAGGCCTGGAGACCCAGTACTTC. It is translated as CASSFTGLETQYF.

Here the CDR3 reads CASSIRVTNTGELFF. The CDR3 DNA follows: TGTGCCAGCAGCATAAGGGTAACGAACACCGGGGAGCTGTTTTTT. The chain carries TRBV7-9 and TRBJ2-2; no clear D gene. The V end lost 5 bases, the J end lost 0 bases, and 10 bases lay between the germline ends. The germline V gene has CDR1 SEHNR and CDR2 FQNEAQ (reference sequence). This CDR3 has 15 residues. The full variable domain, in which reference TRBV7-9 and TRBJ2-2 provide the parts outside the CDR3, is DTGVSQNPRHKITKRGQNVTFRCDPISEHNRLYWYRQTLGQGPEFLTYFQNEAQLEKSRLLSDRFSAERPKGSFSTLEIQRTEQGDSAMYLCASSIRVTNTGELFFGEGSRLTVL.

This chain links TRBV6-5 with TRBJ2-1, with 12 bases that match TRBD2. The CDR3 runs to 20 residues. The ends lost 6 bases at V and 1 base at J; junction bases unmatched: 16. The germline gives CDR1 MNHEY, CDR2 SVGAGI. The CDR3 DNA is TGTGCCAGCAGCTATCCCCTGCTAGCGGGGGGGCCAGTATCCTACAATGAGCAGTTCTTC. Protein: CASSYPLLAGGPVSYNEQFF.

The chain is built from TRBV27 and TRBJ2-6; D might be TRBD2 (5 bases). The ends were cut back, 6 bases at V and 2 bases at J, with 14 bases in the middle. The length of the CDR3 is 16 residues. CDR1 and CDR2 (germline): MNHEY, SMNVEV (reference sequence). In nucleotides, the CDR3 is TGTGCCAGCAGACCAACTTTGAGGGCTGGGGCCAACGTCCTGACTTTC. The encoded protein is CASRPTLRAGANVLTF.

This clonotype was counted a few times. This sequence joins TRBV19 and TRBJ1-4; D not resolved. CDR3 length equals 13 residues. The ends were cut back, 6 bases at V and 8 bases at J, with 13 bases in the middle. Germline V gene sequence: CDR1 LNHDA, CDR2 SQIVND (reference sequence). The CDR3 region has the DNA TGTGCCAGTAGGTCCTCAGGAGTCGAAAAACTGTTTTTT. Encoded protein: CASRSSGVEKLFF.

CDR3 sequence reads: CASSQDGGRGTDTQYF. The CDR3 bases are TGTGCCAGCAGCCAAGACGGGGGGCGGGGCACAGATACGCAGTATTTT. The chain recombines TRBV4-2 with TRBJ2-3, with D perhaps TRBD2 (7 bases). The CDR3 has 16 residues. The V gene's germline CDR1 is LGHNA and CDR2 YNFKEQ. V lost 0 bases and J lost 1, with 11 bases in between.

Concerning this clonotype itself: At one end the junction does not follow the germline gene, possibly because of a read error. The V and J genes are TRBV2 and TRBJ2-3; TRBD2 is a possible D gene (6 bases). Germline values: CDR1 SNHLY, CDR2 FYNNEI. The CDR3 is made up of 12 amino acids. This CDR3 is CARRVGGDTQYF. CDR3 nucleotide sequence: TGTGCCCGCAGGGTCGGGGGAGATACGCAGTATTTT.

This clonotype has only one observation. The chain links TRBV20-1 to TRBJ2-7; perhaps D is TRBD1 or TRBD2 (5 bases each). The CDR3 spans 12 residues. V shed 5 bases and J shed 2 bases, with 10 bases lying between them. Germline CDR1 DFQATT, CDR2 SNEGSKA (reference sequence). CDR3 amino acids: CSAVGTTYEQYF. The CDR3 DNA follows: TGCAGTGCTGTCGGGACCACCTACGAGCAGTACTTC.

The chain has TRBV28 and TRBJ2-4; 10 bases are a match to TRBD2. Germline V gene lookup returns CDR1 MDHEN and CDR2 SYDVKM. With V trimmed by 3 bases and J by 1 base, 6 bases remained unmatched. There are 17 residues in the CDR3. The CDR3 loop reads CASSFLAGELAKNIQYF. In DNA form, the CDR3 reads TGTGCCAGCAGTTTCCTAGCGGGAGAGCTTGCCAAAAACATTCAGTACTTC. The entire variable domain, with the rest obtained from reference TRBV28 and TRBJ2-4, is as follows: DVKVTQSSRYLVKRTGEKVFLECVQDMDHENMFWYRQDPGLGLRLIYFSYDVKMKEKGDIPEGYSVSREKKERFSLILESASTNQTSMYLCASSFLAGELAKNIQYFGAGTRLSVL.

By share, this clonotype counts as medium-sized. The chain recombines TRBV7-2 with TRBJ2-5, with unresolved D. Trimming shortened V by 0 bases and J by 8 bases, and 7 bases separated the two germline ends. Germline CDR1 reads SGHTA; CDR2 reads FQGNSA. The CDR3 is made up of 12 amino acids. DNA of the CDR3: TGTGCCAGCAGCTTAGCCCCGGAAACCCAGTACTTC. Its protein is CASSLAPETQYF.

This chain links TRBV7-2 with TRBJ1-5, with D possibly matching TRBD1 (6 bases). The CDR3 spans 15 residues. V lost 5 bases and J lost 7, with 18 bases in between. Germline lookup yields CDR1 SGHTA and CDR2 FQGNSA. CDR3 nucleotides: TGTGCCAGCAGCAGGGACCGACCCCAGGGGCAGCCCCAGCATTTT. This translates into CASSRDRPQGQPQHF.

The chain is built from TRBV7-2 and TRBJ1-5; 7 nucleotides agree with TRBD1. The ends lost 5 bases at V and 3 bases at J; junction bases unmatched: 7. The germline V gene has CDR1 SGHTA and CDR2 FQGNSA. The CDR3 extends over 15 amino acids. This CDR3 reads CASSTITGANQPQHF. The CDR3 DNA reads TGTGCCAGCAGCACAATTACAGGGGCCAATCAGCCCCAGCATTTT.

This clonotype has just a few counts. The chain joins TRBV29-1 to TRBJ1-1; D remains ambiguous. There are 12 residues in the CDR3. Germline V lookup: CDR1 SQVTM, CDR2 ANQGSEA. The V end was cut by 6 bases, the J end by 2 bases, with 10 bases between. CDR3 nucleotide sequence: TGCAGCGTGTGGACCCCAAACACTGAAGCTTTCTTT. This sequence encodes CSVWTPNTEAFF.

The chain uses TRBV7-8 and TRBJ2-7, with TRBD2 as a possible D gene (5 bases). The CDR3 is 17 residues long. The germline V gene encodes CDR1 SGHVS and CDR2 FQNEAQ. Trimming cost V 2 bases and J 3 bases, with 20 bases left between them. CDR3 sequence reads: CASSLNRWVGRRYEQYF. The CDR3 nucleotides read TGTGCCAGCAGCTTAAATCGATGGGTAGGGAGACGCTACGAGCAGTACTTC.